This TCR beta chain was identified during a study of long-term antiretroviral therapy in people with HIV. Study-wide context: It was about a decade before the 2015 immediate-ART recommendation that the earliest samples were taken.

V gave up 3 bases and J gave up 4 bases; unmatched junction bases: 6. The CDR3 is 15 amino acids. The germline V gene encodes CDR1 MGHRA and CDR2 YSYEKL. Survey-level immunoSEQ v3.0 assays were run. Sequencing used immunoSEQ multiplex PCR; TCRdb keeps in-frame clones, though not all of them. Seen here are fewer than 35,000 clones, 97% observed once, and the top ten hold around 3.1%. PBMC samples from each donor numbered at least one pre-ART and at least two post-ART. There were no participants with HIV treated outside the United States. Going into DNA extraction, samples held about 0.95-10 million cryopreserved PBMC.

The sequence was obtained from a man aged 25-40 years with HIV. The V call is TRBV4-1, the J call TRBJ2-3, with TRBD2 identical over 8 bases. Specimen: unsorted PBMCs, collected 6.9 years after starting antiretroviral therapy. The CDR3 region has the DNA TGCGCCAGCAGCCAGTTAGGGGGACTAGCAGATACGCAGTATTTT. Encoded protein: CASSQLGGLADTQYF.